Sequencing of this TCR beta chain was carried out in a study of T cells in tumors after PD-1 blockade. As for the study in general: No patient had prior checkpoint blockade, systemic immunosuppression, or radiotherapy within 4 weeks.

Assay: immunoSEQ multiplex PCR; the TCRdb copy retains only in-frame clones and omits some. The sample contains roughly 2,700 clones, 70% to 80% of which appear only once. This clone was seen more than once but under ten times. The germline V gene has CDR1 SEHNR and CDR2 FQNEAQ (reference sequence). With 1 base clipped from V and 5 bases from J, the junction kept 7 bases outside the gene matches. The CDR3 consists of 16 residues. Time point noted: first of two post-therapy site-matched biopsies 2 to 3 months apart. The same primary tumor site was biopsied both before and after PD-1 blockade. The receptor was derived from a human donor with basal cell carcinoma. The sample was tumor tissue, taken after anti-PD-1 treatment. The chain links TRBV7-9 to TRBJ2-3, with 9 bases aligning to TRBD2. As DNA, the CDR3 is TGTGCCAGCAGCTTAGGAGTAGCGGGGGTAGGAGATACGCAGTATTTT. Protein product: CASSLGVAGVGDTQYF.